This TCR beta chain emerged from a study of breast tumors, draining lymph nodes, adjacent tissues. This clonotype was seen at least ten times. Its cognate antigen is unknown. Axillary draining lymph nodes of breast cancer patients supplied the node samples. Whole-study results and caveats: Compared with lymph nodes, tumors were less diverse; compared with nontumor tissue, more.

Germline CDR1 SNHLY, CDR2 FYNNEI. The V end lost 10 bases, the J end lost 2 bases, and 12 bases lay between the germline ends. CDR3 length equals 13 residues. TCRdb processed the multiplex PCR reads anew with MiXCR; each CDR3 protein has one entry. There are about 100,000 distinct CDR3 sequences in the sample; 21% occur only once, and 1% to 1.5% lies in the top ten. V is TRBV2 and J is TRBJ2-1; D may match TRBD1 or TRBD2 (5 bases each). The sample was axillary lymph node tissue. The receptor was isolated from a female donor with breast cancer. Some clones in this sample may be carry-over from other donors' samples. CDR3 DNA sequence: TGTGCCATCGGGGCTAGCACCTACAATGAGCAGTTCTTC. Amino acid sequence: CAIGASTYNEQFF.